These T cell receptor beta chains were read from a single sample in a study of low-dose radiotherapy and immunotherapy resistance in tumors. One entry per CDR3 protein, called by TCRdb with MiXCR from the reads. The top ten hold about 5.5% of the sample, which has about 82,000 distinct CDR3 sequences, approximately 20% seen once. This specimen was PBMCs, taken before treatment. The receptors derive from a male donor with prostate cancer. Each CDR3 is given with its conserved first and last residue. D genes are given only for firm matches. For some rows the clone size is stated as once, few or many, or as a class when expanded; others skip it.

v_gene	j_gene	d_gene	abundance	CDR3nt	CDR3aa
TRBV20-1	TRBJ2-1	-	many	TGCAGTGCCTCGGACCCCTCCATCTCCTACAATGAGCAGTTCTTC	CSASDPSISYNEQFF
TRBV18	TRBJ2-3	TRBD1	many	TGTGCCAGCTCATCAACCGGGACAGGGGGTGTAGATACGCAGTATTTT	CASSSTGTGGVDTQYF
TRBV4-2	TRBJ2-1	-	many	TGTGCCAGCAGCCGCGCAGAAAACAATGAGCAGTTCTTC	CASSRAENNEQFF
TRBV7-2	TRBJ2-1	-	many	TGTGCCAGCAGCTTTCATTCGAGGGATTGGCAGTTCTTC	CASSFHSRDWQFF
TRBV5-1	TRBJ2-7	TRBD1	few	TGCGCCAGCAGCTGGCAGGGGGCGAAATTCGACGAGCAGTACTTC	CASSWQGAKFDEQYF
TRBV7-9	TRBJ2-3	-	many	TGTGCCAGCAGCCCCGAAGGGGGGAACACAGATACGCAGTATTTT	CASSPEGGNTDTQYF
TRBV2	TRBJ1-2	-	many	TGTGCCAGCACTGATAGGGGCTATGGCTACACCTTC	CASTDRGYGYTF
TRBV12-3/TRBV12-4	TRBJ1-6	-	many	TGTGCCAGCAGTCCAGGACAAGCAAATTCACCCCTCCACTTT	CASSPGQANSPLHF
TRBV7-2	TRBJ1-5	-	many	TGTGCCACCAAACAGGGCTCTAGCAATCAGCCCCAGCATTTT	CATKQGSSNQPQHF
TRBV5-4	TRBJ2-1	TRBD1	many	TGTGCCAGCAGCCAGGGTGGGACAGGGGGCTCGAATGAGCAGTTCTTC	CASSQGGTGGSNEQFF
TRBV20-1	TRBJ2-5	-	many	TGCAGTGCCATCCGCGGGGTCCTTGAGACCCAGTACTTC	CSAIRGVLETQYF
TRBV3-1	TRBJ1-5	-	-	TGTGCCAGCAGCCAAGATTCTACGGTAAATCAGCCCCAGCATTTT	CASSQDSTVNQPQHF
TRBV18	TRBJ2-1	TRBD2	many	TGTGCCAGCTCGCAGACTAGCGGGATTGACAATGAGCAGTTCTTC	CASSQTSGIDNEQFF
TRBV20-1	TRBJ2-1	-	many	TGCAGTGCTAGGGACTTTACGCTAAGCGATGAGCAGTTCTTC	CSARDFTLSDEQFF
TRBV20-1	TRBJ2-1	-	-	TGCAGTGCTAGTGTAAGCGGAGGGTGGGACAATGAGCAGTTCTTC	CSASVSGGWDNEQFF
TRBV28	TRBJ1-5	-	many	TGTGCCAGCAGTTTTAGTCAGGTGGGCAATCAGCCCCAGCATTTT	CASSFSQVGNQPQHF
TRBV7-9	TRBJ1-1	-	many	TGTGCCAGCAGCTTAGAAGCTGGAAACACTGAAGCTTTCTTT	CASSLEAGNTEAFF
TRBV10-3	TRBJ2-7	-	many	TGTGCCATCAGTGAGAGGGGGGGGGGTCTCTACGAGCAGTACTTC	CAISERGGGLYEQYF
TRBV7-2	TRBJ1-4	TRBD1	many	TGTGCCAGCAGCCGCCGGACAGGGGATGAAAAACTGTTTTTT	CASSRRTGDEKLFF
TRBV29-1	TRBJ1-4	-	many	TGCAGCGGGGGACGGGGGGAGAAACTGTTTTTT	CSGGRGEKLFF
TRBV4-1	TRBJ2-1	-	many	TGCGCCAGCAGACCAACAGGACTTTCCTACAATGAGCAGTTCTTC	CASRPTGLSYNEQFF
TRBV7-6	TRBJ2-2	-	many	TGTGCCAGCAGCTTAGAGAGAGGGGACGGGGAGCTGTTTTTT	CASSLERGDGELFF
TRBV28	TRBJ2-1	TRBD2	-	TGTGCCAGCAGTTTATACCCTACCCTCGGGAGGGACAACAATGAGCAGTTCTTC	CASSLYPTLGRDNNEQFF
TRBV5-1	TRBJ2-1	TRBD1	many	TGCGCCAGCAGCCTCACAGGGGCTAGCAATGAGCAGTTCTTC	CASSLTGASNEQFF
TRBV7-9	TRBJ2-7	TRBD1	many	TGTGCCAGCAGTCGGACAGGGGGTAACCTTATCGAGCAGTACTTC	CASSRTGGNLIEQYF
TRBV20-1	TRBJ1-5	-	many	TGCAGTGCAAGCGTGGGGGACGGTCAGCCCCAGCATTTT	CSASVGDGQPQHF
TRBV5-1	TRBJ2-1	TRBD2	many	TGCGCCAGCAGCCTCCGCGGACTAGCGGACAATGAGCAGTTCTTC	CASSLRGLADNEQFF
TRBV5-3	TRBJ2-7	-	-	TGTGCCAGCAGCTCGACACATTACGAGCAGTACTTC	CASSSTHYEQYF
TRBV5-1	TRBJ2-7	-	many	TGCGCCAGCAGCGCCGGGGCAACCCCTCCGGGGCAGTACTTC	CASSAGATPPGQYF
TRBV6-5	TRBJ2-5	TRBD2	-	TGTGCCAGCAGTGACTCGCGGGGGCCCAGCGGGAGGGCCCGGTTAACCCTCGAAGCCGGGACCCAGTACTTC	CASSDSRGPSGRARLTLEAGTQYF
TRBV5-1	TRBJ2-6	-	many	TGCGCCAGCAGCCATACAGGGTCTGGGGCCAACGTCCTGACTTTC	CASSHTGSGANVLTF
TRBV9	TRBJ2-7	TRBD2	many	TGTGCCAGCAGCGTAGAAGGGACTAGTGCTTGGGAGCAGTACTTC	CASSVEGTSAWEQYF
TRBV6-1	TRBJ2-4	-	many	TGTGCCAGCAGTGTGGGAAACATTCAGTACTTC	CASSVGNIQYF
TRBV20-1	TRBJ2-1	-	many	TGCAGTGCTAGAGGAATCGGGGGGCGGGTTGAGCAGTTCTTC	CSARGIGGRVEQFF
TRBV7-8	TRBJ2-1	TRBD2	many	TGTGCCAGCAGCTTAGACACTAGCGGGGGCAATGAGCAGTTCTTC	CASSLDTSGGNEQFF
TRBV7-2	TRBJ2-3	-	many	TGTGCCAGCAGCTTAGTCTCAGGGATAGGCACAGATACGCAGTATTTT	CASSLVSGIGTDTQYF
TRBV28	TRBJ2-4	TRBD1	many	TGTGCCAGCGGCCCGGGACAGGGCAAAGAACTAGCCAAAAACATTCAGTACTTC	CASGPGQGKELAKNIQYF
TRBV7-8	TRBJ1-1	-	many	TGTGCCAGCAGCCAAATTGTATCCGGAGTTCGCATGAACACTGAAGCTTTCTTT	CASSQIVSGVRMNTEAFF
TRBV7-3	TRBJ2-2	-	many	TGTGCCAGCAGCTTAGTAGGGAACACCGGGGAGCTGTTTTTT	CASSLVGNTGELFF
TRBV6-2/TRBV6-3	TRBJ1-5	-	many	TGTGCCAGCAGCTGGGTGGGAATCGGGGGTGATCAGCCCCAGCATTTT	CASSWVGIGGDQPQHF
TRBV19	TRBJ1-1	TRBD1	-	TGTGCCAGTAGCCCTCCGACAGGGTACATGAACACTGAAGCTTTCTTT	CASSPPTGYMNTEAFF
TRBV19	TRBJ2-5	-	many	TGTGCCAGTAGTTCCCGATCTCGAAGCTGGGAGACCCAGTACTTC	CASSSRSRSWETQYF
TRBV7-2	TRBJ2-7	-	many	TGTGCCAGCAGCTTAGATGGGACGGACTCCTACGAGCAGTACTTC	CASSLDGTDSYEQYF
TRBV7-2	TRBJ2-3	-	many	TGTGCCAGCAGCTTAGACTACACAGATACGCAGTATTTT	CASSLDYTDTQYF
TRBV3-1	TRBJ2-5	-	many	TGTGCCAGCAGCCAAGTTCTTCGTAGAGAGACCCAGTACTTC	CASSQVLRRETQYF
TRBV5-1	TRBJ1-1	-	many	TGCGCCAGCAGCTTGGAGGGGGTGGCCACTGAAGCTTTCTTT	CASSLEGVATEAFF